This T cell receptor beta chain is drawn from a study of CD8+ T cells in alopecia areata. About the study: Tofacitinib was given for 6 to 18 months, then stopped for 6 months. Severity scoring for treated patients was based on the percentage of affected scalp area.

With 5 bases removed from V and 1 base from J, the gap between germline ends came to 15 bases. This CDR3 has 15 residues. Per the germline V gene, CDR1 is SGDLS and CDR2 is YYNGEE. Stated treatment: oral pan-JAK inhibitor, 5-10 mg twice daily. Sequencing templates came from extracted RNA that was reverse transcribed into cDNA. The protocol was immunoSEQ multiplex PCR, while the TCRdb copy is restricted to in-frame clones and leaves out a portion. The sample has roughly 200,000 clones; about 48% are singletons. Broader study findings: Among the 100 top clones, expanded CD8+ clones, like scalp clonality, were significantly decreased by tofacitinib. Greater clonality was observed in lesional scalp samples, especially alopecia totalis/universalis, versus normal scalp.

Note on this clone: Its antigen is not identified.

The sample in question was CD8+ T cells sorted from blood, obtained at week 24, from a patient treated with tofacitinib. This TCR came from a human donor with alopecia areata. The chain uses TRBV9 and TRBJ1-1, with D maybe TRBD1 (6 bases). The CDR3 sequence: CASSGGEQGNTEAFF. Written as DNA, the CDR3 is TGTGCCAGCAGTGGAGGGGAACAGGGGAACACTGAAGCTTTCTTT.